The 19 T cell receptor beta chains presented below share a single source sample, sequenced in a study of technical replicates of blood from four donors. Libraries were prepared by immunoSEQ multiplex PCR; TCRdb keeps only in-frame clonotypes and omits some of them. The sample consists of more than 90,000 clones, approximately 96% of them appearing once. The sequencing sample was made of T cells isolated from PBMCs. These receptors all stem from a human donor in good health.

J is TRBJ2-7 and V is TRBV4-1, with 7 bases matching TRBD1. The CDR3 extends over 15 amino acids. V trimming: 2 bases; J trimming: 7 bases; junction bases outside the gene matches: 11. Germline CDR1 MGHRA, CDR2 YSYEKL. This chain's CDR3 is CASSQLMGQGEEQYF. In DNA, the CDR3 is TGCGCCAGCAGCCAACTTATGGGGCAGGGGGAAGAGCAGTACTTC.

V and J are TRBV27 and TRBJ2-7, with 10 bases aligning to TRBD2. Germline lookup yields CDR1 MNHEY and CDR2 SMNVEV (reference sequence). The CDR3 has 13 residues. DNA for the CDR3: TGTGCGACCGGGACTAGCGAATCCTACGAGCAGTACTTC. Translating it yields CATGTSESYEQYF.

The chain joins TRBV30 to TRBJ1-2; TRBD1 agrees at 7 bases. The trim removed 0 bases at V and 2 bases at J, leaving 12 bases unmatched. The germline gives CDR1 GTSNPN, CDR2 SVGIG (reference sequence). This CDR3 spans 17 amino acids. CDR3 nucleotides: TGTGCCTGGAGTGTACCCGCAAGAGACAGGGAAAACTATGGCTACACCTTC. Its protein product is CAWSVPARDRENYGYTF.

The chain employs TRBV19 and TRBJ2-1; 8 bases agree with TRBD2. The CDR3 runs 16 residues. The germline gives CDR1 LNHDA, CDR2 SQIVND (reference sequence). Trimming at V came to 4 bases and at J to 5 bases, leaving 10 bases not matched to a gene. CDR3 sequence: CASSSGRSLWDNEQFF. The CDR3 nucleotides read TGTGCCAGTAGTAGCGGGAGGTCTCTTTGGGACAATGAGCAGTTCTTC.

The rearrangement links TRBV10-3 to TRBJ2-3, with D possibly being TRBD2 (5 bases). V was pared by 0 bases and J by 13 bases, with 11 bases between. Germline-derived CDR1 and CDR2 are ENHRY and SYGVKD. The CDR3 has 12 amino acids. The CDR3 DNA reads TGTGCCATCAGTGAGTCGAGGCTGCGGGAGTATTTT. Translating gives CAISESRLREYF.

This chain uses TRBV29-1 with TRBJ2-5; 8 bases agree with TRBD1. The CDR3 sequence is 13 residues long. V was pared by 7 bases and J by 2 bases, with 6 bases of the junction left unmatched. The germline V gene has CDR1 SQVTM and CDR2 ANQGSEA. The CDR3 DNA follows: TGCAGCGCCGCCCGACAGGGGCAAGAGACCCAGTACTTC. It is translated as CSAARQGQETQYF.

The chain recombines TRBV6-1 with TRBJ2-1; 7 positions match TRBD2. The CDR3 is made up of 14 amino acids. Germline V gene sequence: CDR1 MNHNS, CDR2 SASEGT. After removal of 4 bases from V and 8 bases from J, the junction contained 8 bases not matched to a gene. CDR3 sequence reads: CASSAPGAGDEQFF. CDR3 nucleotide sequence: TGTGCCAGCAGTGCGCCCGGGGCGGGGGATGAGCAGTTCTTC.

The V gene is TRBV6-1, the J gene TRBJ2-5; 10 bases are a match to TRBD1. The CDR3 sequence is 15 residues long. Germline-derived CDR1 and CDR2 are MNHNS and SASEGT. J was trimmed by 6 bases and V by 4 bases; bases with no gene match: 8. CDR3: CASSAGQGFGKTQYF. CDR3 sequence (DNA): TGTGCCAGCAGTGCGGGACAGGGGTTTGGAAAGACCCAGTACTTC.

DNA for the CDR3: TGTGCCAGCAGTTTAACAGGGGGTCAGCCCCAGCATTTT. Amino acids: CASSLTGGQPQHF. This chain connects TRBV28 to TRBJ1-5, with 8 positions matching TRBD1. Trimming removed 2 bases from V and 6 bases from J; junction bases left unmatched: 0. The CDR3 sequence is 13 residues long. CDR1 is MDHEN and CDR2 is SYDVKM in the germline V gene. The variable domain in full, with the rest retrieved from reference TRBV28 and TRBJ1-5, is DVKVTQSSRYLVKRTGEKVFLECVQDMDHENMFWYRQDPGLGLRLIYFSYDVKMKEKGDIPEGYSVSREKKERFSLILESASTNQTSMYLCASSLTGGQPQHFGDGTRLSIL.

In this sample, this clone turned up a few times. The V and J genes are TRBV6-6 and TRBJ2-1, with D unresolved. This CDR3 region has 14 residues. With 2 bases removed from V and 6 bases from J, the gap between germline ends came to 11 bases. Germline loops: CDR1 MNHNY, CDR2 SVGAGI (reference sequence). CDR3 DNA: TGTGCCAGCAGTTACGCTTCGTTCGGCAATGAGCAGTTCTTC. Residues: CASSYASFGNEQFF.

The chain carries TRBV28 and TRBJ1-5; TRBD1 matches 9 bases. The CDR3 runs 18 residues. The germline gives CDR1 MDHEN, CDR2 SYDVKM. Unmatched junction bases numbered 10, after V lost 3 bases and J lost 1 base. The CDR3 spells CASSLPGQGGRSNQPQHF. CDR3 in DNA: TGTGCCAGCAGTTTGCCGGGACAGGGAGGCAGGAGCAATCAGCCCCAGCATTTT. The variable domain in full, with the rest retrieved from reference TRBV28 and TRBJ1-5, is DVKVTQSSRYLVKRTGEKVFLECVQDMDHENMFWYRQDPGLGLRLIYFSYDVKMKEKGDIPEGYSVSREKKERFSLILESASTNQTSMYLCASSLPGQGGRSNQPQHFGDGTRLSIL.

The chain has TRBV29-1 and TRBJ1-2; D is ambiguous. The V and J ends lost 7 bases and 4 bases respectively, with 13 bases between them. The CDR3 extends over 12 amino acids. In germline, CDR1 is SQVTM, CDR2 ANQGSEA. The CDR3 region is CSAQEVGYGYTF. In DNA, the CDR3 is TGCAGCGCCCAGGAAGTGGGCTATGGCTACACCTTC. The full variable domain, rest sourced from reference TRBV29-1 and TRBJ1-2, is SAVISQKPSRDICQRGTSLTIQCQVDSQVTMMFWYRQQPGQSLTLIATANQGSEATYESGFVIDKFPISRPNLTFSTLTVSNMSPEDSSIYLCSAQEVGYGYTFGSGTRLTVV.

The chain has TRBV28 and TRBJ2-7, with TRBD1 identical over 12 bases. Germline CDR1 is MDHEN and CDR2 is SYDVKM. Trimming at V came to 5 bases and at J to 4 bases, leaving 9 bases not matched to a gene. The CDR3 runs 16 residues. The CDR3 spells CASSGYTGQGAYEQYF. DNA of the CDR3: TGTGCCAGCAGTGGGTACACGGGACAGGGGGCATACGAGCAGTACTTC.

The chain recombines TRBV27 with TRBJ2-7; TRBD1 matches at 7 bases. The V segment lost 8 bases and the J segment 2 bases; nucleotides outside the gene matches: 3. Germline CDR1 and CDR2: MNHEY and SMNVEV (reference sequence). The CDR3 is 12 residues long. The CDR3 region has the DNA TGTGCCAGCCGGGACAGCACCTACGAGCAGTACTTC. As protein: CASRDSTYEQYF.

V gene TRBV28 combines with J gene TRBJ2-1; 7 nucleotides line up with TRBD1. The length of the CDR3 is 15 residues. Germline V CDR1 and CDR2: MDHEN, SYDVKM. Losses at the gene ends were 2 bases for V and 4 bases for J; bases not matched to a gene: 5. CDR3 DNA sequence: TGTGCCAGCAGTTTAGAGGGGGCGCGGTACAATGAGCAGTTCTTC. This gives the protein CASSLEGARYNEQFF.

The J gene is TRBJ2-7, the V gene TRBV4-2; D perhaps matches TRBD2 (6 bases). Germline V gene sequence: CDR1 LGHNA, CDR2 YNFKEQ. The CDR3 loop spans 16 amino acids. Trimming removed 1 base at V and 2 bases at J, with 15 bases between. The CDR3 reads CASSQVMREGPYEQYF. Here the CDR3 DNA reads TGTGCCAGCAGCCAAGTAATGCGGGAAGGCCCCTACGAGCAGTACTTC.

The chain recombines TRBV6-5 with TRBJ2-2, with D uncertain. Germline CDR1 reads MNHEY; CDR2 reads SVGAGI. The CDR3 has 14 residues. Between the trimmed V and J ends, which lost 1 base and 1 base, there was a span of 4 bases. The DNA of the CDR3 is TGTGCCAGCAGTTACTTTATGAACACCGGGGAGCTGTTTTTT. This sequence encodes CASSYFMNTGELFF.

The chain employs TRBV19 and TRBJ2-2, with a tentative D call TRBD1 (6 bases). Trimming took off 5 bases at V and 5 bases at J, with 12 bases between the two ends. Germline V gene sequence: CDR1 LNHDA, CDR2 SQIVND (reference sequence). The CDR3 runs 14 residues. The CDR3 DNA reads as TGTGCCAGTAGTTTACAGGGTTCTACCGGGGAGCTGTTTTTT. Its protein product is CASSLQGSTGELFF.

The rearrangement links TRBV28 to TRBJ1-5; 7 bases align to TRBD1. This CDR3 has 20 amino acids. V shed 6 bases and J 2 bases; nucleotides not matched to a gene: 22. The germline V gene encodes CDR1 MDHEN and CDR2 SYDVKM. CDR3 in DNA: TGTGCCAGCAGCAGTTTACAGTCGCGGACAGGAGTAGGGGGCAATCAGCCCCAGCATTTT. Residues: CASSSLQSRTGVGGNQPQHF.